This T cell receptor beta chain originates from a study of blood T cells in healthy people across ages. Study conclusions and caveats: Whereas aged donors had fewer naive CD4+ cells, long-lived donors had more of them and higher diversity.

The use of a sample-barcoded 5' primer and a J-beta primer mix characterized a second PCR of about 7 to 12 cycles. Each CDR3 protein is one row after TCRdb ran MiXCR on the 5' RACE reads. This table has roughly 800,000 distinct CDR3 sequences, 20% to 25% appearing once. The CDR3 length is 15 residues. Trimming removed 5 bases from V and 1 base from J, with 9 bases in between. CDR1 is MNHNY and CDR2 is SVGAGI in the germline V gene (reference sequence). Turning to this clonotype: Its specificity is unknown.

These data were likewise used in another study, on T cells of mothers and their children.

Sequencing was done on a sample of blood. The gene calls are TRBV6-6 and TRBJ1-6; D is unresolved. The sequence was obtained from a boy between 5 and 17 years old in good health. The CDR3 sequence is CASSDKSSYNSPLHF. The CDR3 nucleotides are TGTGCCAGCAGTGACAAAAGTTCCTATAATTCACCCCTCCACTTT.